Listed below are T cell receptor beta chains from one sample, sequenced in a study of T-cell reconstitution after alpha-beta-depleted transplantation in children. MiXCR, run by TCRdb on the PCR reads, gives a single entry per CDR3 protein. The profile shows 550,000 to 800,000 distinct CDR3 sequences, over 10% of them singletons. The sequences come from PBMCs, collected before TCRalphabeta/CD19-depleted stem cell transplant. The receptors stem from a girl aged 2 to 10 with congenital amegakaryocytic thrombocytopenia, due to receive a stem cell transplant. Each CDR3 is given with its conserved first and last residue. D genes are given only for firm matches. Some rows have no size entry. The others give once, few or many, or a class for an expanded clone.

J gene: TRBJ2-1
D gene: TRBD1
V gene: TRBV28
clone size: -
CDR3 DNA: TGTGCCAGTACACTCGACAGGGAGTACAATGAGCAGTTCTTC
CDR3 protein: CASTLDREYNEQFF

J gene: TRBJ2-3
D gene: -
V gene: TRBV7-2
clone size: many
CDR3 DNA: TGTGCCAGCCGGGTAGGATGGTTAGATACGCAGTATTTT
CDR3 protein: CASRVGWLDTQYF

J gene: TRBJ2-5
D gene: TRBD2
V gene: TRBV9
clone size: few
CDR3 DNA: TGTGCCAGCAGCGTAGGTAGCGGGAGGGTCGAGACCCAGTACTTC
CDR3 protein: CASSVGSGRVETQYF

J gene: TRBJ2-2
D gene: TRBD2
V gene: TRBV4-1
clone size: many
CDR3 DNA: TGCGCCAGCAGCCTGCGGACTAGCGGGAGGGCGGTCGGGGAGCTGTTTTTT
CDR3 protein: CASSLRTSGRAVGELFF

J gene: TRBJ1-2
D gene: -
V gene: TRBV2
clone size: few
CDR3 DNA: TGTGCCAGCAGTGACCCTGGGGAGAACTATGGCTACACCTTC
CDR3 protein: CASSDPGENYGYTF

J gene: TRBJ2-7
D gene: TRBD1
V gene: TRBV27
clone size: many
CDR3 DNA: TGTGCCAGCAGTTTAAAGGGACAGACCTACGAGCAGTACTTC
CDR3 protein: CASSLKGQTYEQYF

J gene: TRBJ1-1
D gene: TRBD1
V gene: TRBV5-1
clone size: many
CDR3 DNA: TGCGCCAGCGTAAAGGTATCAGGGGGCACTGAAGCTTTCTTT
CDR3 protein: CASVKVSGGTEAFF

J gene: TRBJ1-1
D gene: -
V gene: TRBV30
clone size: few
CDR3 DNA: TGTGCCTGGAAAAAGACAGCCCTGAACACTGAAGCTTTCTTT
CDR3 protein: CAWKKTALNTEAFF

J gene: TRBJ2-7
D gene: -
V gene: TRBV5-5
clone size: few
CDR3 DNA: TGTGCCAGCAGCTTGGATCCGGTGAGCTACGAGCAGTACTTC
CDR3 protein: CASSLDPVSYEQYF

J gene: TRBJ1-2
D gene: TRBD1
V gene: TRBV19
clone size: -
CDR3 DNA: TGTGCCAGCTCGAGGGGCGACAGGGCGAACTATGGCTACACCTTC
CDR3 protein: CASSRGDRANYGYTF

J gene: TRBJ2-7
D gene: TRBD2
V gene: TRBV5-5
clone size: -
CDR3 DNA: TGTGCCAGCAGCTTAACGGGAGGGGCTACCTACGAGCAGTACTTC
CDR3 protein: CASSLTGGATYEQYF

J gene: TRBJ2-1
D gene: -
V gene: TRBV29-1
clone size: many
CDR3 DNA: TGCAGCGTTGAGCCTGACGGCGGTGGTGAGCAGTTCTTC
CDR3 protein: CSVEPDGGGEQFF

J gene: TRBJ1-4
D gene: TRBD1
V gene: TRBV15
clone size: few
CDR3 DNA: TGTGCCACCAGCAGAGGACAAGGGGGCGAAAAACTGTTTTTT
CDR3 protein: CATSRGQGGEKLFF

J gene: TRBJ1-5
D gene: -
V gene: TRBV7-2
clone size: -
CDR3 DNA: TGTGCCAGCAGCTTAGCTGGACGGGGACGCAATCAGCCCCAGCATTTT
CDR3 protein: CASSLAGRGRNQPQHF

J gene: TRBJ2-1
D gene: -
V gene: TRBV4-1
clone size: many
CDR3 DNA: TGTGCCAGCAGCCCCCCCAGCTCCTACAATGAGCAGTTCTTC
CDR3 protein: CASSPPSSYNEQFF

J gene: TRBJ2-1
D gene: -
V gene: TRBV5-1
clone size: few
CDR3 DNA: TGCGCCTGTGGAGCGGAGTACAATGAGCAGTTCTTC
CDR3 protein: CACGAEYNEQFF

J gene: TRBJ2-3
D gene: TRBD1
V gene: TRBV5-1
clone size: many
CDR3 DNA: TGCGCCAGCAGCCGGACAGGGGCGAGCACAGATACGCAGTATTTT
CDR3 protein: CASSRTGASTDTQYF

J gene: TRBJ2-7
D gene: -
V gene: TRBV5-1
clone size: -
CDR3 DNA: TGCGCCAGCAGCCTGGATTGGGGACGGCGCTACTTC
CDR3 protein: CASSLDWGRRYF

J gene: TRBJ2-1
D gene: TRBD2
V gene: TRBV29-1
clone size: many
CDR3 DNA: TGCAGCGTTCTTAGCGGGAGAAGTGGTGATGAGCAGTTCTTC
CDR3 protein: CSVLSGRSGDEQFF

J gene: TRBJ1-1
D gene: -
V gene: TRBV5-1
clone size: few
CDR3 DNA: TGCGCCAGCAGCTTGAAAGGGGTGAACACTGAAGCTTTCTTT
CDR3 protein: CASSLKGVNTEAFF

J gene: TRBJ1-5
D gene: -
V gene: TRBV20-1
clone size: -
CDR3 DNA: TGCAGTGCTATGGGCAGCAATCAGCCCCAGCATTTT
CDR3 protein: CSAMGSNQPQHF

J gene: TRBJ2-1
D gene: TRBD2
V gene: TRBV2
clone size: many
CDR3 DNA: TGTGCCAGCAGTGAACCGGGACTAGGGAACAATGAGCAGTTCTTC
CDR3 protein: CASSEPGLGNNEQFF